The 16 T cell receptor beta chains given below trace back to one sample, sequenced in a study of T cell responses to AZD1222 COVID-19 vaccine listed by TCRdb under 2021. The time point tag for this specimen amounts to: about 28 days (+/-7) after the second vaccine dose. The method was the immunoSEQ multiplex PCR assay. TCRdb's version of the immuneACCESS table is confined to in-frame rearrangements and falls short of the full clone set. An unresolved V gene accounts for under half of the shortfall where checked; the remainder is of unknown origin. The sample includes around 100,000 clones, with about 87% observed a single time. Roughly 10% of the sample is held by the ten biggest clonotypes. Source: peripheral blood, taken 28 days after the second AZD1222 dose. The receptors were sampled from an adult who received the AZD1222 COVID-19 vaccine.

The chain couples TRBV18 to TRBJ1-5; 9 bases map to TRBD1. Germline CDR1 reads KGHSH; CDR2 reads LQKENI. Unmatched junction bases numbered 12, after V lost 6 bases and J lost 3 bases. This CDR3 has 17 residues. The CDR3 DNA reads TGTGCCAGCTCCCTTATACCGGGACAGGGAGTCAATCAGCCCCAGCATTTT. Its translation is CASSLIPGQGVNQPQHF. The full variable domain, with the rest looked up from reference TRBV18 and TRBJ1-5, is NAGVMQNPRHLVRRRGQEARLRCSPMKGHSHVYWYRQLPEEGLKFMVYLQKENIIDESGMPKERFSAEFPKEGPSILRIQQVVRGDSAAYFCASSLIPGQGVNQPQHFGDGTRLSIL.

The J gene is TRBJ2-3, the V gene TRBV2; 9 bases are a match to TRBD1. Germline values: CDR1 SNHLY, CDR2 FYNNEI. The ends lost 7 bases at V and 3 bases at J; junction bases unmatched: 2. The CDR3 extends over 13 amino acids. This chain's CDR3 is CASTGQGTDTQYF. The DNA of the CDR3 is TGTGCCAGCACGGGACAGGGAACAGATACGCAGTATTTT. The whole variable domain, remainder taken from reference TRBV2 and TRBJ2-3, is EPEVTQTPSHQVTQMGQEVILRCVPISNHLYFYWYRQILGQKVEFLVSFYNNEISEKSEIFDDQFSVERPDGSNFTLKIRSTKLEDSAMYFCASTGQGTDTQYFGPGTRLTVL.

The genes are TRBV5-1 and TRBJ2-1; no reliable D call. In germline, CDR1 is SGHRS, CDR2 YFSETQ. CDR3 length equals 13 residues. V was shortened by 0 bases and J by 10 bases, with 11 bases between the two germline ends. The CDR3 here is CASSLAASREQFF. CDR3 nucleotide sequence: TGCGCCAGCAGCTTGGCCGCGTCCAGGGAGCAGTTCTTC. Looking up the rest from reference TRBV5-1 and TRBJ2-1 gives the full variable domain: KAGVTQTPRYLIKTRGQQVTLSCSPISGHRSVSWYQQTPGQGLQFLFEYFSETQRNKGNFPGRFSGRQFSNSRSEMNVSTLELGDSALYLCASSLAASREQFFGPGTRLTVL.

The chain couples TRBV30 to TRBJ1-5, with 8 bases fitting TRBD1. J was trimmed by 0 bases and V by 6 bases; bases with no gene match: 13. Germline CDR1 and CDR2: GTSNPN and SVGIG (reference sequence). The CDR3 consists of 17 residues. This chain's CDR3 is CACTATGGGYSNQPQHF. The CDR3 DNA is TGTGCCTGTACGGCTACAGGGGGGGGGTATAGCAATCAGCCCCAGCATTTT.

The V and J genes are TRBV5-1 and TRBJ2-1; D gene uncertain. The V and J ends lost 2 bases and 6 bases respectively, with 6 bases between them. CDR1 is SGHRS and CDR2 is YFSETQ in the germline V gene. This CDR3 comprises 12 residues. The CDR3 nucleotides are TGCGCCAGCAGCTTTCCACGCAATGAGCAGTTCTTC. Its translation is CASSFPRNEQFF. The complete variable domain, with remaining parts taken from reference TRBV5-1 and TRBJ2-1, reads KAGVTQTPRYLIKTRGQQVTLSCSPISGHRSVSWYQQTPGQGLQFLFEYFSETQRNKGNFPGRFSGRQFSNSRSEMNVSTLELGDSALYLCASSFPRNEQFFGPGTRLTVL.

Concerning this clone: One end of the junction varies from germline; a read error may be responsible. This rearrangement joins TRBV7-7 to TRBJ2-1, with 7 nucleotides matching TRBD2. Germline CDR1 SSHAT, CDR2 FNYEAQ (reference sequence). The CDR3 has 15 amino acids. DNA of the CDR3: TGTGCTAGCAGCCAAGAAGCGGGATCCTACAATGAGCAGTTCTTC. Translation: CASSQEAGSYNEQFF.

The chain couples TRBV9 to TRBJ2-7; D is unclear. CDR1 and CDR2 from the germline V gene are SGDLS and YYNGEE. The CDR3 runs to 14 residues. Trimming took off 0 bases at V and 3 bases at J, with 10 bases between the two ends. The CDR3 region is CASSVGGSLYEQYF. The CDR3 DNA is TGTGCCAGCAGCGTAGGAGGCTCTCTCTACGAGCAGTACTTC.

The chain uses TRBV30 and TRBJ1-1; 8 nucleotides agree with TRBD1. The CDR3 runs 14 residues. Germline CDR1 is GTSNPN and CDR2 is SVGIG (reference sequence). The junction had 3 bases not matched to a gene; V was cut back by 2 bases and J by 1 base. The CDR3 is CAWSWTGWNTEAFF. The DNA of the CDR3 is TGTGCCTGGAGTTGGACAGGGTGGAACACTGAAGCTTTCTTT.

The chain employs TRBV6-5 and TRBJ2-7; the match to TRBD1 covers 9 bases. Germline loops: CDR1 MNHEY, CDR2 SVGAGI. The CDR3 loop spans 14 amino acids. With 7 bases clipped from V and 2 bases from J, the junction kept 6 bases outside the gene matches. In DNA, the CDR3 is TGTGCCAGCACCGGACAGGGGCGCCCCTACGAGCAGTACTTC. Protein sequence: CASTGQGRPYEQYF.

V gene TRBV9 combines with J gene TRBJ1-6; no definite D call. V shed 0 bases and J shed 6 bases, with 10 bases lying between them. Germline assignment: CDR1 SGDLS and CDR2 YYNGEE. CDR3 length equals 15 residues. In DNA, the CDR3 is TGTGCCAGCAGCGTAGAGGTTACAGTTAATTCACCCCTCCACTTT. As protein: CASSVEVTVNSPLHF.

This clone showed up just once. J is TRBJ1-2 and V is TRBV5-1; 7 nucleotides match TRBD1. V lost 2 bases to trimming and J lost 0 bases; unmatched junction nucleotides: 1. Germline V CDR1 and CDR2: SGHRS, YFSETQ. CDR3 length equals 14 residues. The CDR3 nucleotides read TGCGCCAGCAGCTTAGGGGGCTCTAACTATGGCTACACCTTC. It encodes CASSLGGSNYGYTF.

The chain uses TRBV25-1 and TRBJ2-7; D might be TRBD2 (5 bases). Trimming removed 0 bases from V and 2 bases from J, with 11 bases in between. The germline gives CDR1 MGHDK, CDR2 SYGVNS. The CDR3 contains 15 residues. The CDR3 protein is CASSEYSDGAYEQYF. CDR3 nucleotides: TGTGCCAGCAGTGAATATAGCGACGGAGCCTACGAGCAGTACTTC.

The V call is TRBV14, the J call TRBJ1-6; tentative D call: TRBD1 (5 bases). Germline V gene lookup returns CDR1 SGHDN and CDR2 FVKESK. The V end was cut by 2 bases, the J end by 5 bases, with 10 bases between. The CDR3 contains 15 residues. CDR3 sequence: CASSQTRGNNSPLHF. CDR3 in DNA: TGTGCCAGCAGCCAAACTAGGGGAAATAATTCACCCCTCCACTTT.

The rearrangement joins TRBV19 to TRBJ1-2; TRBD1 is a possible D gene (5 bases). Germline V gene sequence: CDR1 LNHDA, CDR2 SQIVND (reference sequence). The CDR3 contains 15 residues. Between the trimmed V and J ends, which lost 5 bases and 4 bases, there was a span of 17 bases. The DNA for the CDR3 is TGTGCCAGTAGTTTCCGGCGAGAGGGGAGCTATGGCTACACCTTC. Protein product: CASSFRREGSYGYTF. Drawing the rest from reference TRBV19 and TRBJ1-2, the complete variable domain is DGGITQSPKYLFRKEGQNVTLSCEQNLNHDAMYWYRQDPGQGLRLIYYSQIVNDFQKGDIAEGYSVSREKKESFPLTVTSAQKNPTAFYLCASSFRREGSYGYTFGSGTRLTVV.

This rearrangement joins TRBV4-1 to TRBJ1-2, with no clear D. CDR3 size: 12 residues. With 1 base removed from V and 2 bases from J, the gap between germline ends came to 2 bases. Germline values: CDR1 MGHRA, CDR2 YSYEKL. The CDR3 DNA is TGCGCCAGCAGCCAAGCAAACTATGGCTACACCTTC. Its translation is CASSQANYGYTF.

This clone was seen just once. The chain couples TRBV7-8 to TRBJ2-7, with TRBD1 matching over 11 bases. Germline values: CDR1 SGHVS, CDR2 FQNEAQ. V was pared by 5 bases and J by 4 bases, with 13 bases of the junction left unmatched. The CDR3 has 17 amino acids. The CDR3 DNA sequence: TGTGCCAGCAGCCCGGGGGACAGGGGGGCCTTTCTTTACGAGCAGTACTTC. Translating it yields CASSPGDRGAFLYEQYF.